A selection of T cell receptor beta chains follows, all from one sample in a study of graft-versus-host responses after intestinal transplantation. This table comes from immunoSEQ multiplex PCR, and its TCRdb copy is limited to in-frame clones, with some not included. Of 20,000 to 25,000 clones in the sample, 94% are singletons; the top ten hold about 0.55%. Material: PBMCs, obtained 156 days after intestinal transplant. The receptors were gathered from a human patient who received an intestinal transplant, so some T cells may come from the graft donor. The CDR3 runs from the conserved cysteine through the conserved F or W. The order of the fields is CDR3 DNA, CDR3 protein, V gene, D gene, clone size, J gene, CDR3 length. D genes are given only for firm matches. Where a row states a size, it is once, few, many or the class of an expanded clone; other rows omit it.

DNA: TGTGCCTGGAGTTTGAGTCTAACATCACCCCTCCACTTT
CDR3: CAWSLSLTSPLHF
V: TRBV30
D: .
size: .
J: TRBJ1-6
length: 13

DNA: TGTGCCAGCAGCCAAAAACTAGCGGGAGGTAGGAATGAGCAGTTCTTC
CDR3: CASSQKLAGGRNEQFF
V: TRBV28
D: TRBD2
size: .
J: TRBJ2-1
length: 16

DNA: TGCGCCAGCAGCCTCCAAAGGGGGGAAGCTTTCTTT
CDR3: CASSLQRGEAFF
V: TRBV4-1
D: .
size: .
J: TRBJ1-1
length: 12

DNA: TGTGCCAGCAGCTTAGGGGTATTCGATACGCAGTATTTT
CDR3: CASSLGVFDTQYF
V: TRBV11-3
D: .
size: once
J: TRBJ2-3
length: 13

DNA: TGTGCCAGCAGTGGCGGGACGAACTCCTACGAGCAGTACTTC
CDR3: CASSGGTNSYEQYF
V: TRBV6-1
D: .
size: .
J: TRBJ2-7
length: 14

DNA: TGTGCCAGCAGCTTGGATCTACTGGAGCAGTTCTTC
CDR3: CASSLDLLEQFF
V: TRBV7-9
D: .
size: .
J: TRBJ2-1
length: 12

DNA: TGTGCCAGCAGCTCTAAAGACTACCCCCGTGGTACGCAGTATTTT
CDR3: CASSSKDYPRGTQYF
V: TRBV11-1
D: .
size: .
J: TRBJ2-3
length: 15

DNA: TGTGCCAGCAGCGTAGGAAGGTGGGCTAACTATGGCTACACCTTC
CDR3: CASSVGRWANYGYTF
V: TRBV9
D: .
size: .
J: TRBJ1-2
length: 15

DNA: TGTGCCTGGAAAGCTGGACAGGGTGGAAACACCATATATTTT
CDR3: CAWKAGQGGNTIYF
V: TRBV30
D: TRBD1
size: .
J: TRBJ1-3
length: 14

DNA: TGTGCCAGCAGTTTAGTGGTTAGGGAAGTCCATTACACCTTC
CDR3: CASSLVVREVHYTF
V: TRBV27
D: .
size: .
J: TRBJ1-2
length: 14

DNA: TGCGCCAGCAGCTTGTGGGCTCGGAAGACCCAGTACTTC
CDR3: CASSLWARKTQYF
V: TRBV5-1
D: .
size: .
J: TRBJ2-5
length: 13

DNA: TGTGCCAGCAGCTGGACAGGGGGGAAGTCACCCCTCCACTTT
CDR3: CASSWTGGKSPLHF
V: TRBV6-5
D: TRBD1
size: once
J: TRBJ1-6
length: 14

DNA: TGTGCCAGTAGTATTGGTACTAGCGGGGCCTCTAGCACAGATACGCAGTATTTT
CDR3: CASSIGTSGASSTDTQYF
V: TRBV19
D: TRBD2
size: once
J: TRBJ2-3
length: 18

DNA: TGTGCCAGCGGGAAGGGGGCGGAAGTCCTGAATGAGCAGTTCTTC
CDR3: CASGKGAEVLNEQFF
V: TRBV6-5
D: TRBD1
size: .
J: TRBJ2-1
length: 15

DNA: TGTGCCAGCAGTCCTAGGGGAAACTACGAGCAGTACTTC
CDR3: CASSPRGNYEQYF
V: TRBV25-1
D: .
size: .
J: TRBJ2-7
length: 13

DNA: TGTGCCAGCAGTTTATATCGCGGCTACGAGCAGTACTTC
CDR3: CASSLYRGYEQYF
V: TRBV28
D: .
size: .
J: TRBJ2-7
length: 13

DNA: TGTGCTAGTGGGTGGGGACAGACGAACACCGGGGAGCTGTTTTTT
CDR3: CASGWGQTNTGELFF
V: TRBV12-5
D: TRBD1
size: .
J: TRBJ2-2
length: 15

DNA: TGCGCCAGCAGCCAAGTAGTCTGGGCGGGAAGTTACAATGAGCAGTTCTTC
CDR3: CASSQVVWAGSYNEQFF
V: TRBV4-1
D: .
size: .
J: TRBJ2-1
length: 17

DNA: TGCGCCAGCAGCCCGGACAAGGGCAGGGTCCAAGAGACCCAGTACTTC
CDR3: CASSPDKGRVQETQYF
V: TRBV4-1
D: .
size: .
J: TRBJ2-5
length: 16

DNA: TGCGCCAGCAGCTTGGCACTAGCGGGAGGTGCCTCCTACAATGAGCAGTTCTTC
CDR3: CASSLALAGGASYNEQFF
V: TRBV5-1
D: TRBD2
size: .
J: TRBJ2-1
length: 18

DNA: TGTGCCAGCACGCCTCGGGGGCGAACCAACACTGAAGCTTTCTTT
CDR3: CASTPRGRTNTEAFF
V: TRBV7-9
D: .
size: .
J: TRBJ1-1
length: 15

DNA: TGTGCCAGCAGTGAACTGGGGCTGGGGACTGAAGCTTTCTTT
CDR3: CASSELGLGTEAFF
V: TRBV2
D: .
size: .
J: TRBJ1-1
length: 14